This TCR beta chain was retrieved from a study of cytomegalovirus exposure and HLA in healthy donors. The CDR3 is 14 residues long. In the PCR, 60 Vbeta and 13 Jbeta primers were used. Here immunoSEQ multiplex PCR was the method, and the copy in TCRdb shows in-frame clones only, minus some. The sample lists 140,000 to 150,000 clones, about four fifths occurring once. About this clone itself: No antigen is known for it.

Study results and limitations: Earlier analysis found most TCR beta V segments productive about 87% or about 30% of the time.

The receptor was isolated from a man between 35 and 55 years old in good health and CMV-seronegative. Sequenced: PBMCs. The chain recombines TRBV21-1 with TRBJ1-2. TRBV21-1 counts as a pseudogene. The CDR3 reads CASIEGGGVYGYTF. CDR3 in DNA: TGTGCCAGCATCGAGGGGGGGGGCGTCTATGGCTACACCTTC.